This T cell receptor beta chain came from a study of T cell changes during pregnancy in multiple sclerosis. There are a few counts of this clone. V was trimmed by 1 base and J by 8 bases, leaving 11 bases between them. Germline CDR1 and CDR2: MNHNS and SASEGT. This CDR3 spans 13 amino acids. Assay: immunoSEQ multiplex PCR; the TCRdb copy retains only in-frame clones and omits some. The data contain about 93,000 clones, 85% to 95% of them singletons. The TCR sequence derives from a female donor with multiple sclerosis, enrolled in a pregnancy study. Sequenced here: peripheral blood, sampled before pregnancy. The genes are TRBV6-1 and TRBJ1-2; D unresolved. Here the CDR3 reads CASSEELLSGYTF. The CDR3 coding sequence is TGTGCCAGCAGTGAAGAGTTGCTTAGCGGCTACACCTTC.